The source of this T cell receptor beta chain is a study of technical replicates of blood from several donors. Profiling relied on immunoSEQ multiplex PCR, and the TCRdb table lists in-frame clones only, not all of them. The sample records about 64,000 clones, 65% to 90% being singletons. Trimming removed 6 bases from V and 1 base from J; junction bases left unmatched: 4. Germline V gene lookup returns CDR1 MNHNY and CDR2 SVGAGI (reference sequence). The CDR3 sequence is 15 residues long. The chain employs TRBV6-6 and TRBJ2-2; 8 positions agree with TRBD1. The source is a human donor in good health. Some clones in this sample may be carry-over from other donors' samples. Sample: PBMCs. CDR3 sequence (DNA): TGTGCCAGCAGCCTAGGACAGGGGAACACCGGGGAGCTGTTTTTT. Protein: CASSLGQGNTGELFF.